The 13 T cell receptor beta chains in this list originate from one sample, sequenced in a study of T cell changes during pregnancy in multiple sclerosis. This table comes from immunoSEQ multiplex PCR, and its TCRdb copy is limited to in-frame clones, with some not included. The table includes 65,000 to 85,000 clones, about 91% detected once. Material: peripheral blood, obtained after pregnancy. These receptors came from a female donor with multiple sclerosis, enrolled in a pregnancy study.

The V call is TRBV4-1, the J call TRBJ2-5; TRBD2 matches at 16 bases. Trimming cost V 3 bases and J 2 bases; bases outside gene matches: 9. CDR3 length equals 19 residues. Germline V lookup: CDR1 MGHRA, CDR2 YSYEKL. CDR3 DNA sequence: TGCGCCAGCAGCCAGACCGAGGGACTAGCGGGAGGGGGTCAAGAGACCCAGTACTTC. Its translation is CASSQTEGLAGGGQETQYF.

V is TRBV28 and J is TRBJ2-7; TRBD1 agrees at 9 bases. With 2 bases clipped from V and 6 bases from J, the junction kept 8 bases outside the gene matches. The CDR3 is 15 residues long. The germline V gene has CDR1 MDHEN and CDR2 SYDVKM. The CDR3 nucleotides are TGTGCCAGCAGTTTAATGGGACAGGGCATTAGCGAGCAGTACTTC. This codes for CASSLMGQGISEQYF.

The rearrangement joins TRBV2 to TRBJ2-3, with 11 positions matching TRBD2. This CDR3 is built from 16 residues. J was trimmed by 4 bases and V by 4 bases; bases with no gene match: 7. Per germline, CDR1 SNHLY and CDR2 FYNNEI. The DNA of the CDR3 is TGTGCCAGCAGTGCCCGACTAGCGGGAAGTTCAGATACGCAGTATTTT. Translated, it gives CASSARLAGSSDTQYF.

The rearrangement uses TRBV2 and TRBJ1-1, with 8 bases aligning to TRBD1. The germline V gene has CDR1 SNHLY and CDR2 FYNNEI. J lost 4 bases, V lost 1 base, and 5 bases had no gene match. There are 15 residues in the CDR3. CDR3 region: CASSEEFRGLTEAFF. CDR3 nucleotide sequence: TGTGCCAGCAGTGAAGAGTTCAGGGGGCTCACTGAAGCTTTCTTT.

The chain recombines TRBV19 with TRBJ1-1, with a weak D call TRBD1 (5 bases). This CDR3 comprises 17 residues. Per the germline V gene, CDR1 is LNHDA and CDR2 is SQIVND (reference sequence). Deletions cut 3 bases from V and 4 bases from J, with 21 bases between. This chain's CDR3 is CASSMGPRGTWSTEAFF. The DNA for the CDR3 is TGTGCCAGTAGTATGGGCCCCCGGGGGACGTGGAGCACTGAAGCTTTCTTT.

The chain joins TRBV7-2 to TRBJ2-3, with 7 bases aligning to TRBD2. Germline CDR1 is SGHTA and CDR2 is FQGNSA. The CDR3 consists of 15 residues. V lost 4 bases and J lost 0; bases outside the gene matches: 4. CDR3 in DNA: TGTGCCAGCAGCTCCAGCGGGACTAGCACAGATACGCAGTATTTT. Its protein product is CASSSSGTSTDTQYF.

The V call is TRBV7-9, the J call TRBJ2-1; unclear D gene. The CDR3 totals 12 residues. The V and J ends lost 6 bases and 7 bases respectively, with 10 bases between them. Germline loops: CDR1 SEHNR, CDR2 FQNEAQ (reference sequence). The CDR3, as DNA: TGTGCCAGCAGTCCTCCCGGGAATGAGCAGTTCTTC. It encodes CASSPPGNEQFF.

This chain joins TRBV2 and TRBJ2-7; 9 bases match TRBD2. This CDR3 has 12 residues. Germline lookup yields CDR1 SNHLY and CDR2 FYNNEI. After removal of 11 bases from V and 5 bases from J, the junction contained 7 bases not matched to a gene. DNA for the CDR3: TGTGCCCGGAGTGCGGGAGGGCACGAGCAGTACTTC. Translating gives CARSAGGHEQYF. Combining the CDR3 with reference TRBV2 and TRBJ2-7 gives the whole variable domain EPEVTQTPSHQVTQMGQEVILRCVPISNHLYFYWYRQILGQKVEFLVSFYNNEISEKSEIFDDQFSVERPDGSNFTLKIRSTKLEDSAMYFCARSAGGHEQYFGPGTRLTVT.

This clone was picked up one time. This sequence joins TRBV5-1 and TRBJ1-2, with TRBD1 matching 7 bases. From germline, CDR1 is SGHRS and CDR2 YFSETQ. The CDR3 consists of 15 residues. Germline trimming cut 0 bases from V and 0 bases from J; bases unmatched to any gene: 2. The CDR3 here is CASSLGGQTNYGYTF. CDR3 DNA: TGCGCCAGCAGCTTGGGGGGACAGACTAACTATGGCTACACCTTC.

V gene TRBV6-5 combines with J gene TRBJ2-6; D unresolved. The length of the CDR3 is 15 residues. Trimming removed 6 bases at V and 2 bases at J, with 11 bases between. The germline gives CDR1 MNHEY, CDR2 SVGAGI. The CDR3 spells CASSPGSTGANVLTF. The CDR3 bases are TGTGCCAGCAGCCCTGGTTCTACTGGGGCCAACGTCCTGACTTTC.

The chain combines TRBV30 with TRBJ1-3, with 8 bases identical to TRBD1. The CDR3 runs 14 residues. V lost 2 bases, J lost 0 bases, and 0 bases stayed unmatched. Germline V lookup: CDR1 GTSNPN, CDR2 SVGIG (reference sequence). The CDR3 sequence is CAWSQGASGNTIYF. The CDR3 DNA follows: TGTGCCTGGAGTCAGGGGGCCTCTGGAAACACCATATATTTT.

The chain uses TRBV5-4 and TRBJ1-1, with no clear D. Germline V gene data show CDR1 as SGHNT and CDR2 as YYREEE (reference sequence). The V end was cut by 4 bases, the J end by 5 bases, with 12 bases between. This CDR3 is 13 amino acids long. The CDR3 DNA reads TGTGCCAGCAGCGTAACGGCGGGTACTGAAGCTTTCTTT. Amino acid sequence: CASSVTAGTEAFF. The full variable domain, with the rest looked up from reference TRBV5-4 and TRBJ1-1, is ETGVTQSPTHLIKTRGQQVTLRCSSQSGHNTVSWYQQALGQGPQFIFQYYREEENGRGNFPPRFSGLQFPNYSSELNVNALELDDSALYLCASSVTAGTEAFFGQGTRLTVV.

This sequence joins TRBV29-1 and TRBJ2-7; TRBD2 matches 11 bases. CDR3 length: 12 residues. Unmatched junction bases numbered 7, after V lost 6 bases and J lost 9 bases. Germline V CDR1 and CDR2: SQVTM, ANQGSEA. CDR3 bases: TGCAGCGTCTTATCCCTAGCGGGAGGGCAGTACTTC. Translating it yields CSVLSLAGGQYF.